This passage covers 20 T cell receptor beta chains from one sample sequenced in a study of T cell responses to AZD1222 COVID-19 vaccine. TCRdb's copy holds only in-frame clones and misses some; the assay was immunoSEQ multiplex PCR. Of under 200,000 clones listed, about 91% are singletons. This material consisted of peripheral blood, taken 28 days after the second AZD1222 dose. The receptors here all came from an adult who received the AZD1222 COVID-19 vaccine.

The chain links TRBV5-5 to TRBJ1-2, with TRBD1 matching over 7 bases. Looked up from germline, CDR1 is SGHKS and CDR2 is YYEKEE (reference sequence). There are 14 residues in the CDR3. After removal of 9 bases from V and 7 bases from J, the junction contained 15 bases not matched to a gene. CDR3 protein: CATEGATSLGGYTF. Here the CDR3 DNA reads TGTGCCACCGAGGGGGCCACCTCCCTGGGTGGCTACACCTTC.

V usage is TRBV18 and J usage is TRBJ2-3, with D perhaps TRBD1 (6 bases). Trimming stripped 0 bases from V and 6 bases from J, with 16 bases between. Germline CDR1 and CDR2: KGHSH and LQKENI. The CDR3 spans 16 residues. The CDR3: CASSPPWEEGDDTQYF. The CDR3 DNA is TGTGCCAGCTCACCACCGTGGGAAGAGGGGGATGATACGCAGTATTTT.

This rearrangement joins TRBV7-9 to TRBJ2-3, with 8 bases lining up with TRBD1. Germline-derived CDR1 and CDR2 are SEHNR and FQNEAQ (reference sequence). J was trimmed by 5 bases and V by 1 base; bases with no gene match: 2. The CDR3 has 14 residues. Written as DNA, the CDR3 is TGTGCCAGCAGCTTAGTAACAGGGGGAGATACGCAGTATTTT. It encodes CASSLVTGGDTQYF.

The chain is built from TRBV3-1 (or the pseudogene TRBV3-2) and TRBJ1-5; no clear D. Looked up from germline, CDR1 is LGHDT and CDR2 is YNNKEL (reference sequence). The length of the CDR3 is 14 residues. Trimming took off 1 base at V and 1 base at J, with 5 bases between the two ends. The CDR3 sequence: CASSQAGSNQPQHF. CDR3 nucleotide sequence: TGTGCCAGCAGCCAAGCGGGGAGCAATCAGCCCCAGCATTTT.

This clone was picked up one time. The chain has TRBV29-1 and TRBJ1-2; weak D call: TRBD1 (6 bases). Trimming cost V 3 bases and J 5 bases, with 13 bases left between them. This CDR3 is built from 13 residues. Germline V gene lookup returns CDR1 SQVTM and CDR2 ANQGSEA. Here the CDR3 reads CSVDGRGRYGYTF. The CDR3, as DNA: TGCAGCGTTGATGGCAGGGGAAGGTATGGCTACACCTTC.

V gene TRBV29-1 combines with J gene TRBJ1-1; 7 positions match TRBD1. The CDR3 totals 12 residues. The J segment lost 2 bases and the V segment lost 5 bases, leaving 2 bases of the junction unmatched. The V gene's germline CDR1 is SQVTM and CDR2 ANQGSEA. CDR3 sequence reads: CSVHRGNTEAFF. The CDR3 coding sequence is TGCAGCGTTCACAGGGGTAACACTGAAGCTTTCTTT.

This rearrangement joins TRBV6-5 to TRBJ2-7; D remains ambiguous. This CDR3 region has 13 residues. In germline, CDR1 is MNHEY, CDR2 SVGAGI. V lost 0 bases, J lost 4 bases, and 7 bases lay in between. The CDR3 region has the DNA TGTGCCAGCAGTTACTCGAAAGGGTACGAGCAGTACTTC. Its translation: CASSYSKGYEQYF.

The rearrangement uses TRBV6-5 and TRBJ1-6, with a tentative D call TRBD1 (5 bases). Between the trimmed V and J ends, which lost 6 bases and 9 bases, there was a span of 18 bases. The germline V gene has CDR1 MNHEY and CDR2 SVGAGI. The CDR3 has 15 amino acids. The CDR3 bases are TGTGCCAGCAGCCTCGATCAGCCTCAGGGTTCACCCCTCCACTTT. Translated: CASSLDQPQGSPLHF.

This clone was counted once. The V and J genes are TRBV27 and TRBJ1-6; D is possibly TRBD1 (6 bases). The V and J ends lost 8 bases and 8 bases respectively, with 16 bases between them. This CDR3 contains 14 residues. Per germline, CDR1 MNHEY and CDR2 SMNVEV (reference sequence). CDR3 in amino acids: CASGNRVDYSPLHF. DNA of the CDR3: TGTGCCAGCGGAAACAGGGTTGATTATTCACCCCTCCACTTT.

This chain links TRBV14 with TRBJ1-2; 10 positions agree with TRBD1. The CDR3 extends over 16 amino acids. The germline V gene encodes CDR1 SGHDN and CDR2 FVKESK. The trim removed 0 bases at V and 8 bases at J, leaving 9 bases unmatched. The CDR3 region is CASSQDPTGGHLGYTF. DNA for the CDR3: TGTGCCAGCAGCCAAGACCCGACAGGGGGCCATCTCGGCTACACCTTC.

The gene calls are TRBV5-1 and TRBJ2-1; 10 bases are shared with TRBD1. V dropped 3 bases and J dropped 0; count of bases not matched to a gene: 6. The CDR3 extends over 17 amino acids. From germline, CDR1 is SGHRS and CDR2 YFSETQ. CDR3: CASSYAGDRGSYNEQFF. DNA for the CDR3: TGCGCCAGCAGCTACGCCGGGGACAGGGGCTCCTACAATGAGCAGTTCTTC.

V usage is TRBV19 and J usage is TRBJ2-1; D is unresolved. Trimming left V 1 base short and J 3 bases short, with 16 bases between. From germline, CDR1 is LNHDA and CDR2 SQIVND (reference sequence). The CDR3 contains 17 residues. In nucleotides, the CDR3 is TGTGCCAGTAGTATAGGTTCGGTTGAGGAAAACTACAATGAGCAGTTCTTC. It encodes CASSIGSVEENYNEQFF.

This rearrangement joins TRBV4-2 to TRBJ2-5; D gene unclear. From germline, CDR1 is LGHNA and CDR2 YNFKEQ. This CDR3 contains 13 residues. Trimming took 0 bases from V and 5 from J, leaving 7 bases between them. DNA of the CDR3: TGTGCCAGCAGCCAAGACCCGCGGGAGACCCAGTACTTC. This codes for CASSQDPRETQYF.

The gene calls are TRBV7-2 and TRBJ2-1, with D possibly matching TRBD2 (6 bases). The CDR3 has 14 amino acids. CDR1 SGHTA and CDR2 FQGNSA come from the germline V gene. Trimming took off 5 bases at V and 5 bases at J, with 13 bases between the two ends. The CDR3 region has the DNA TGTGCCAGCAGCCCATACGGGACTCACAATGAGCAGTTCTTC. Translation: CASSPYGTHNEQFF. Supplemented by reference TRBV7-2 and TRBJ2-1, the full variable domain reads GAGVSQSPSNKVTEKGKDVELRCDPISGHTALYWYRQSLGQGLEFLIYFQGNSAPDKSGLPSDRFSAERTGGSVSTLTIQRTQQEDSAVYLCASSPYGTHNEQFFGPGTRLTVL.

In its sample, this clone was seen a few times. The rearrangement joins TRBV5-5 to TRBJ1-1; D is uncertain. V lost 2 bases and J 4 bases, leaving 12 bases between the germline ends. In germline, CDR1 is SGHKS, CDR2 YYEKEE (reference sequence). The CDR3 consists of 14 residues. The CDR3 sequence: CASSFRLPGTEAFF. The CDR3, as DNA: TGTGCCAGCAGCTTCCGACTCCCTGGCACTGAAGCTTTCTTT.

With regard to this clone: Compared with germline, one end of the junction differs, possibly owing to a read error. This rearrangement joins TRBV27 to TRBJ1-5; D ambiguous. Germline assignment: CDR1 MNHEY and CDR2 SMNVEV (reference sequence). The length of the CDR3 is 12 residues. CDR3 sequence (DNA): TGTGCCAACAGTTTTAGCAATCAGCCCCAGCATTTT. This encodes CANSFSNQPQHF.

The CDR3 DNA reads TGTGCCAGCAGCTTAGCCCTCCCGACTAGCAAGACGGAAGAGACCCAGTACTTC. Amino acids: CASSLALPTSKTEETQYF. The chain combines TRBV11-2 with TRBJ2-5; 7 bases match TRBD2. This CDR3 spans 18 amino acids. In germline, CDR1 is SGHAT, CDR2 FQNNGV. V lost 1 base to trimming and J lost 3 bases; unmatched junction nucleotides: 14. Filled out from reference TRBV11-2 and TRBJ2-5, the complete variable domain reads EAGVAQSPRYKIIEKRQSVAFWCNPISGHATLYWYQQILGQGPKLLIQFQNNGVVDDSQLPKDRFSAERLKGVDSTLKIQPAKLEDSAVYLCASSLALPTSKTEETQYFGPGTRLLVL.

CDR3: CASSSDTMNTEAFF. In DNA, the CDR3 is TGTGCCAGCAGTTCTGACACTATGAACACTGAAGCTTTCTTT. The chain joins TRBV27 to TRBJ1-1; D is uncertain. Trimming took 4 bases from V and 0 from J, leaving 9 bases between them. Germline V gene sequence: CDR1 MNHEY, CDR2 SMNVEV (reference sequence). The CDR3 contains 14 residues.

The chain links TRBV5-1 to TRBJ2-2; either TRBD1 or TRBD2 may fit D (5 bases each). The CDR3 loop spans 15 amino acids. Germline lookup yields CDR1 SGHRS and CDR2 YFSETQ. V shed 0 bases and J shed 5 bases, with 11 bases lying between them. CDR3 bases: TGCGCCAGCAGCTTGGACAGGACGGGGACCGGGGAGCTGTTTTTT. Protein product: CASSLDRTGTGELFF.

A few counts support this clone. The CDR3 sequence is CASSLTAGGGYEQYF. The CDR3 DNA reads TGTGCCAGCAGCTTAACTGCGGGGGGCGGCTACGAGCAGTACTTC. The rearrangement joins TRBV7-6 to TRBJ2-7; 8 bases match TRBD2. The trim removed 2 bases at V and 3 bases at J, leaving 6 bases unmatched. Germline loops: CDR1 SGHVS, CDR2 FNYEAQ. This CDR3 comprises 15 residues.